This is a list of T cell receptor beta chains from one sample in a study of control samples from healthy donors and cancer patients. The table came from immunoSEQ multiplex PCR; TCRdb's copy has only in-frame clones and leaves some out. The sample holds 130,000 to 150,000 clones, about 90% seen once. Sequenced material: blood. The receptor source for this set is a man aged 25-45 years in good health. The CDR3 runs from the conserved cysteine through the conserved F or W. The order of the fields is J gene, D gene, V gene, CDR3 protein, CDR3 DNA. D genes are given only for firm matches.

J gene: TRBJ1-1; D gene: NA; V gene: TRBV15; CDR3 protein: CATSDDSNSEAFF; CDR3 DNA: TGTGCCACCAGCGATGACAGCAATTCTGAAGCTTTCTTT
J gene: TRBJ2-7; D gene: NA; V gene: TRBV2; CDR3 protein: CASGGGYEQYF; CDR3 DNA: TGTGCCAGCGGAGGGGGGTACGAGCAGTACTTC
J gene: TRBJ2-7; D gene: TRBD2; V gene: TRBV28; CDR3 protein: CASSLSAGVSYEQYF; CDR3 DNA: TGTGCCAGCAGTTTATCGGCGGGGGTCTCCTACGAGCAGTACTTC
J gene: TRBJ2-2; D gene: TRBD2; V gene: TRBV6-6; CDR3 protein: CASTPQAGGNTGELFF; CDR3 DNA: TGTGCCAGCACCCCCCAAGCGGGGGGGAACACCGGGGAGCTGTTTTTT
J gene: TRBJ1-5; D gene: NA; V gene: TRBV19; CDR3 protein: CASSEYAGQPQHF; CDR3 DNA: TGTGCCAGTAGTGAATATGCGGGTCAGCCCCAGCATTTT
J gene: TRBJ2-2; D gene: TRBD1; V gene: TRBV2; CDR3 protein: CASSGQGADTGELFF; CDR3 DNA: TGTGCCAGCAGTGGTCAGGGGGCCGACACCGGGGAGCTGTTTTTT
J gene: TRBJ1-2; D gene: TRBD1; V gene: TRBV7-2; CDR3 protein: CASSLVVGQGVGGYTF; CDR3 DNA: TGTGCCAGCAGCTTAGTAGTTGGACAGGGCGTGGGCGGCTACACCTTC
J gene: TRBJ1-2; D gene: NA; V gene: TRBV4-1; CDR3 protein: CASSQNQESYGYTF; CDR3 DNA: TGCGCCAGCAGCCAAAACCAGGAATCCTATGGCTACACCTTC
J gene: TRBJ2-7; D gene: NA; V gene: TRBV9; CDR3 protein: CASSRQAGTYEQYF; CDR3 DNA: TGTGCCAGCAGCCGACAGGCCGGTACCTACGAGCAGTACTTC
J gene: TRBJ1-3; D gene: NA; V gene: TRBV21-1; CDR3 protein: CASRASGSSGNTIYF; CDR3 DNA: TGTGCCAGCAGGGCGAGCGGCAGCTCTGGAAACACCATATATTTT
J gene: TRBJ1-1; D gene: NA; V gene: TRBV6-5; CDR3 protein: CASSYSRVTEAFF; CDR3 DNA: TGTGCCAGCAGTTACTCCAGGGTCACTGAAGCTTTCTTT
J gene: TRBJ1-4; D gene: NA; V gene: TRBV19; CDR3 protein: CASSIVSFGEKLFF; CDR3 DNA: TGTGCCAGTAGTATAGTGAGTTTCGGTGAAAAACTGTTTTTT
J gene: TRBJ2-7; D gene: TRBD2; V gene: TRBV30; CDR3 protein: CAWSVGLGRGLEQYF; CDR3 DNA: TGTGCCTGGAGTGTAGGGCTGGGGCGGGGGTTAGAGCAGTACTTC
J gene: TRBJ1-1; D gene: NA; V gene: TRBV7-6; CDR3 protein: CASSWGHSNTEAFF; CDR3 DNA: TGTGCCAGCAGCTGGGGACATTCGAACACTGAAGCTTTCTTT
J gene: TRBJ1-1; D gene: TRBD1; V gene: TRBV9; CDR3 protein: CASSGTGGKGTEAFF; CDR3 DNA: TGTGCCAGCAGCGGGACAGGGGGCAAAGGAACTGAAGCTTTCTTT
J gene: TRBJ1-1; D gene: NA; V gene: TRBV6-1; CDR3 protein: CASSEVSGNTEAFF; CDR3 DNA: TGTGCCAGCAGTGAAGTGAGTGGGAACACTGAAGCTTTCTTT
J gene: TRBJ1-5; D gene: NA; V gene: TRBV27; CDR3 protein: CASSLSPGFSNQPQHF; CDR3 DNA: TGTGCCAGCAGTTTAAGCCCGGGTTTTAGCAATCAGCCCCAGCATTTT
J gene: TRBJ1-6; D gene: NA; V gene: TRBV5-1; CDR3 protein: CASSFVGARSYNSPLHF; CDR3 DNA: TGCGCCAGCAGCTTCGTGGGGGCAAGATCCTATAATTCACCCCTCCACTTT
J gene: TRBJ1-5; D gene: TRBD1; V gene: TRBV3-1/TRBV3-2; CDR3 protein: CASSPTSTGVNQPQHF; CDR3 DNA: TGTGCCAGCAGCCCTACCTCGACAGGGGTCAATCAGCCCCAGCATTTT
J gene: TRBJ2-6; D gene: NA; V gene: TRBV30; CDR3 protein: CAWSLSGANVLTF; CDR3 DNA: TGTGCCTGGAGTTTGTCGGGGGCCAACGTCCTGACTTTC
J gene: TRBJ2-7; D gene: TRBD1; V gene: TRBV9; CDR3 protein: CASSVGTGLGEQYF; CDR3 DNA: TGTGCCAGCAGCGTTGGGACAGGGCTAGGGGAGCAGTACTTC
J gene: TRBJ2-7; D gene: NA; V gene: TRBV5-4; CDR3 protein: CASSSELVSGQYF; CDR3 DNA: TGTGCCAGCAGCTCTGAGTTAGTCTCCGGGCAGTACTTC
J gene: TRBJ2-1; D gene: TRBD1; V gene: TRBV18; CDR3 protein: CASSPPGGNEQFF; CDR3 DNA: TGTGCCAGCTCACCGCCAGGGGGCAATGAGCAGTTCTTC